This entry lists 30 T cell receptor beta chains sequenced from one sample in a study of T cells in Graves' hyperthyroidism and ophthalmopathy. Amplified regions were TCR beta CDR3 sequences from RNA transcripts. First-round RT-PCR targeting the TCR CDR3 was performed with the HTBI primer set. Using its own MiXCR run on the multiplex PCR reads, TCRdb lists one record per CDR3 protein. The repertoire consists of 650,000 to 700,000 distinct CDR3 sequences, with 17% occurring once and the leading ten covering 15% to 18%. Sequencing was performed on blood. The receptors were gathered from a man aged 45-65 years with Graves' hyperthyroidism.

V usage is TRBV12-3 or TRBV12-4 and J usage is TRBJ2-1, with 8 bases lining up with TRBD2. J lost 8 bases, V lost 5 bases, and 2 bases had no gene match. The CDR3 totals 12 residues. The CDR3: CASSKTSDEQFF. CDR3 bases: TGTGCCAGCAGTAAGACTAGCGATGAGCAGTTCTTC.

A word on this clonotype: The conserved closing phenylalanine or tryptophan is absent in this CDR3, likely reflecting a read error. V is TRBV28 and J is TRBJ2-7; 9 nucleotides agree with TRBD2. CDR1 MDHEN and CDR2 SYDVKM come from the germline V gene. The CDR3 sequence is 17 residues long. Germline trimming cut 3 bases from V and 1 base from J; bases unmatched to any gene: 10. The CDR3 spells CASSFFAGLALSYEQYL. The CDR3 DNA follows: TGTGCCAGCAGTTTCTTCGCAGGACTAGCGCTTTCCTACGAGCAGTACCTC.

As concerns this clonotype: A much larger clone sits a single nucleotide away, making a read error possible. V and J are TRBV27 and TRBJ2-7, with D hard to call. The CDR3 totals 13 residues. Trimming shortened V by 3 bases and J by 0 bases, and 6 bases separated the two germline ends. Germline CDR1 is MNHEY and CDR2 is SMNVEV (reference sequence). The CDR3 DNA sequence: TGTGCCAGCAGTTTCACCCTCTCCTACGAGCAGTACTTC. It specifies CASSFTLSYEQYF.

This clonotype was counted ten times or more. The chain has TRBV2 and TRBJ2-5; TRBD2 agrees at 9 bases. With 2 bases clipped from V and 4 bases from J, the junction kept 8 bases outside the gene matches. The CDR3 loop spans 16 amino acids. CDR1 SNHLY and CDR2 FYNNEI come from the germline V gene. This chain's CDR3 is CASSEWAGGPTETQYF. CDR3 sequence (DNA): TGTGCCAGCAGTGAATGGGCGGGAGGGCCGACAGAGACCCAGTACTTC.

This chain joins TRBV28 and TRBJ1-2; 7 bases fit TRBD1. This CDR3 is 14 amino acids long. Trimming took 6 bases from V and 5 from J; bases not matched to a gene: 9. Per the germline V gene, CDR1 is MDHEN and CDR2 is SYDVKM. The CDR3 here is CASSPLTTGYGYTF. The CDR3 DNA is TGTGCCAGCAGCCCTTTGACGACAGGGTATGGCTACACCTTC.

This clonotype was seen at least ten times. The V and J genes are TRBV24-1 and TRBJ2-3, with 9 bases identical to TRBD2. The CDR3 is made up of 16 amino acids. Germline CDR1 and CDR2: KGHDR and SFDVKD. V was clipped by 3 bases and J by 6 bases; unmatched bases: 9. The CDR3, as DNA: TGTGCCACCAGTGATCGGGCTAGCGGGATCCCTGATACGCAGTATTTT. This codes for CATSDRASGIPDTQYF.

V is TRBV6-5 and J is TRBJ1-4; 7 bases are shared with TRBD1. CDR3 length: 16 residues. V shed 0 bases and J 0 bases; nucleotides not matched to a gene: 1. Germline assignment: CDR1 MNHEY and CDR2 SVGAGI. The CDR3 nucleotides are TGTGCCAGCAGTTACTCCGGGACAGCAACTAATGAAAAACTGTTTTTT. Amino acids: CASSYSGTATNEKLFF.

The chain joins TRBV11-2 to TRBJ2-7; D is uncertain. Germline V gives CDR1 SGHAT, CDR2 FQNNGV. The CDR3 loop spans 15 amino acids. V was cut by 5 bases and J by 0 bases, with 14 bases left in between. The CDR3 loop is CASSPSGSSSYEQYF. The CDR3, as DNA: TGTGCCAGCAGCCCTAGTGGTTCCAGCTCCTACGAGCAGTACTTC.

Ten or more counts support this clonotype. The chain couples TRBV2 to TRBJ1-1; a possible D gene is TRBD1 (6 bases). The germline V and J ends were trimmed by 2 bases and 3 bases, with 13 bases remaining between them. The CDR3 contains 15 residues. CDR1 and CDR2 (germline): SNHLY, FYNNEI. The CDR3 reads CASSETGIGHTEAFF. CDR3 DNA sequence: TGTGCCAGCAGTGAAACAGGGATAGGGCACACTGAAGCTTTCTTT.

This clonotype was recorded at least ten times. The rearrangement uses TRBV28 and TRBJ2-7; 10 nucleotides align to TRBD1. With 5 bases clipped from V and 2 bases from J, the junction kept 6 bases outside the gene matches. CDR3 length equals 15 residues. Per the germline V gene, CDR1 is MDHEN and CDR2 is SYDVKM. CDR3 sequence: CASSTAGQGAYEQYF. Written as DNA, the CDR3 is TGTGCCAGCAGTACTGCCGGACAGGGGGCCTACGAGCAGTACTTC.

The sample holds a few counts of this clonotype. The chain joins TRBV5-1 to TRBJ1-5; tentatively, D is TRBD1 (5 bases). Germline V CDR1 and CDR2: SGHRS, YFSETQ. The CDR3 spans 14 residues. Trimming stripped 4 bases from V and 3 bases from J, with 11 bases between. The CDR3, as DNA: TGCGCCAGCAGCATCGGACACACCAATCAGCCCCAGCATTTT. This sequence encodes CASSIGHTNQPQHF.

This clonotype was seen many times. The chain carries TRBV19 and TRBJ2-5; D gene ambiguous. Trimming left V 3 bases short and J 1 base short, with 12 bases between. This CDR3 has 15 residues. Germline CDR1 LNHDA, CDR2 SQIVND (reference sequence). For the CDR3, the DNA is TGTGCCAGTAGTATTAACATCCGGAGCCAAGAGACCCAGTACTTC. Translated, it gives CASSINIRSQETQYF.

This clonotype was counted between two and nine times. The rearrangement links TRBV30 to TRBJ2-2; D gene ambiguous. The V gene's germline CDR1 is GTSNPN and CDR2 SVGIG (reference sequence). The CDR3 spans 14 residues. Trimming cost V 0 bases and J 1 base, with 6 bases left between them. CDR3 sequence: CAWSVLMNTGELFF. CDR3 nucleotides: TGTGCCTGGAGTGTACTCATGAACACCGGGGAGCTGTTTTTT.

Only one count was recorded for this clonotype. An end of the junction does not agree with germline; a read error may underlie this. The chain couples TRBV28 to TRBJ1-1; D unclear. The CDR3 totals 14 residues. Germline V CDR1 and CDR2: MDHEN, SYDVKM. The CDR3 is CASSFWRVDTEALF. CDR3 DNA sequence: TGTGCCAGCAGTTTTTGGAGGGTAGACACTGAAGCTCTCTTT.

Only a few counts were recorded for this clonotype. This chain uses TRBV5-1 with TRBJ2-3; D gene uncertain. Germline CDR1 reads SGHRS; CDR2 reads YFSETQ. V lost 2 bases and J lost 5, with 15 bases in between. CDR3 length equals 15 residues. The CDR3 spells CASSLRAQLGDTQYF. In DNA, the CDR3 is TGCGCCAGCAGCTTAAGGGCCCAGCTTGGAGATACGCAGTATTTT.

This clonotype came up many times. V gene TRBV25-1 combines with J gene TRBJ1-1; D is ambiguous. CDR1 MGHDK and CDR2 SYGVNS come from the germline V gene. V shed 1 base and J shed 0 bases, with 9 bases lying between them. This CDR3 contains 15 residues. CDR3 sequence (DNA): TGTGCCAGCAGTGAATTTACACAGCTGAACACTGAAGCTTTCTTT. Translation gives CASSEFTQLNTEAFF.

This clonotype occurred many times. The rearrangement uses TRBV28 and TRBJ2-3; TRBD1 matches 7 bases. After removal of 5 bases from V and 6 bases from J, the junction contained 14 bases not matched to a gene. Germline values: CDR1 MDHEN, CDR2 SYDVKM. This CDR3 region has 16 residues. The CDR3 sequence: CASSPEGATKRDTQYF. In nucleotides, the CDR3 is TGTGCCAGCAGTCCAGAGGGGGCTACAAAAAGGGATACGCAGTATTTT.

The rearrangement links TRBV12-3 or TRBV12-4 to TRBJ2-1; 9 bases are shared with TRBD2. Unmatched junction bases numbered 6, after V lost 6 bases and J lost 6 bases. CDR3 length: 14 residues. CDR3 DNA sequence: TGTGCCAGCAGCGCGGGAGGGCGACGCAATGAGCAGTTCTTC. Amino acid sequence: CASSAGGRRNEQFF.

This clonotype has ten or more counts. The rearrangement joins TRBV28 to TRBJ2-7; the D is unclear. Trimming removed 2 bases at V and 3 bases at J, with 8 bases between. The CDR3 covers 13 residues. The germline V gene encodes CDR1 MDHEN and CDR2 SYDVKM. CDR3 DNA sequence: TGTGCCAGCAGTTTACCAGAATACTACGAGCAGTACTTC. It translates to CASSLPEYYEQYF. Based on the CDR3 plus reference TRBV28 and TRBJ2-7, the full variable domain is DVKVTQSSRYLVKRTGEKVFLECVQDMDHENMFWYRQDPGLGLRLIYFSYDVKMKEKGDIPEGYSVSREKKERFSLILESASTNQTSMYLCASSLPEYYEQYFGPGTRLTVT.

This clonotype was counted ten times or more. The chain links TRBV28 to TRBJ2-1, with D tentatively TRBD2 (6 bases). V dropped 8 bases and J dropped 2 bases, with 13 bases sitting between them. Per germline, CDR1 MDHEN and CDR2 SYDVKM. This CDR3 has 14 amino acids. CDR3 in amino acids: CASRGFNPYNEQFF. In nucleotides, the CDR3 is TGTGCCAGCCGGGGGTTTAACCCCTACAATGAGCAGTTCTTC.

This chain joins TRBV18 and TRBJ1-5; D remains ambiguous. Germline V gene lookup returns CDR1 KGHSH and CDR2 LQKENI. CDR3 length: 16 amino acids. V lost 0 bases, J lost 0 bases, and 9 bases lay in between. The CDR3 DNA is TGTGCCAGCTCACCACCGAACCAATATAGCAATCAGCCCCAGCATTTT. Encoded protein: CASSPPNQYSNQPQHF.

This clonotype has a count of ten or more. The chain couples TRBV6-1 to TRBJ1-1; 9 nucleotides match TRBD1. Losses at the gene ends were 5 bases for V and 5 bases for J; bases not matched to a gene: 9. Germline-derived CDR1 and CDR2 are MNHNS and SASEGT. The CDR3 is made up of 15 amino acids. CDR3 sequence (DNA): TGTGCCAGCAGTTATTCCGGGACAGGGCGTACTGAAGCTTTCTTT. Encoded protein: CASSYSGTGRTEAFF.

In this sample, this clonotype turned up many times. This chain joins TRBV24-1 and TRBJ2-5; 8 positions agree with TRBD1. The CDR3 length is 16 residues. J gave up 0 bases and V 5 bases, and 7 bases lay outside the gene matches. Germline V gives CDR1 KGHDR, CDR2 SFDVKD. For the CDR3, the DNA is TGTGCCACCAGTGGCCAGGGGGCGAACCACCAAGAGACCCAGTACTTC. As protein: CATSGQGANHQETQYF.

This clonotype was observed at least ten times. CDR3 protein: CAWSSRAIQIGNTIYF. The CDR3 region has the DNA TGTGCCTGGAGTTCGCGTGCTATTCAGATAGGAAACACCATATATTTT. The rearrangement uses TRBV30 and TRBJ1-3; D is undetermined. The V gene's germline CDR1 is GTSNPN and CDR2 SVGIG (reference sequence). This CDR3 spans 16 amino acids. V was pared by 2 bases and J by 4 bases, with 18 bases between.

V gene TRBV24-1 combines with J gene TRBJ2-3; the match to TRBD2 covers 8 bases. With V trimmed by 1 base and J by 0 bases, 5 bases remained unmatched. Germline values: CDR1 KGHDR, CDR2 SFDVKD. There are 17 residues in the CDR3. CDR3 region: CATSDFGSGGSTDTQYF. In nucleotides, the CDR3 is TGTGCCACCAGTGATTTCGGGAGCGGGGGCAGCACAGATACGCAGTATTTT.

This clonotype was counted only a few times. The gene calls are TRBV29-1 and TRBJ2-3, with 10 bases lining up with TRBD1. V shed 5 bases and J 3 bases; nucleotides not matched to a gene: 8. The CDR3 has 15 amino acids. Germline V lookup: CDR1 SQVTM, CDR2 ANQGSEA. CDR3: CSVQGTGESTDTQYF. The CDR3, as DNA: TGCAGCGTTCAAGGGACAGGGGAATCGACAGATACGCAGTATTTT.

A note on this clonotype: Being one base from a much bigger clone, this may be a read error. The chain carries TRBV5-4 and TRBJ2-5; D is possibly TRBD2 (6 bases). CDR3 length: 14 residues. Germline V CDR1 and CDR2: SGHNT, YYREEE (reference sequence). CDR3 sequence: CASSLKSREDTQYF. The CDR3 DNA is TGTGCCAGCAGCTTGAAGTCGCGGGAAGACACCCAGTACTTC.

The sample holds many counts of this clonotype. This rearrangement joins TRBV20-1 to TRBJ2-7; 7 bases fit TRBD1. The germline V gene has CDR1 DFQATT and CDR2 SNEGSKA (reference sequence). The CDR3 contains 11 residues. Trimming cost V 6 bases and J 6 bases; bases outside gene matches: 5. The CDR3 DNA is TGCAGTGCAGACAGGGTCGGCGAGCAGTACTTC. Protein: CSADRVGEQYF.

This rearrangement joins TRBV15 to TRBJ2-5; either TRBD1 or TRBD2 may supply D (6 bases each). CDR3 size: 13 residues. Germline V gene lookup returns CDR1 LNHNV and CDR2 YYDKDF (reference sequence). V was cut by 8 bases and J by 1 base, with 11 bases left in between. The chain's CDR3 is CATAGGGQETQYF. In DNA form, the CDR3 reads TGTGCCACCGCCGGAGGGGGCCAAGAGACCCAGTACTTC.

This clonotype has a count of ten or more. The CDR3 region is CASSFETVNEKLFF. The CDR3 DNA is TGTGCCAGCAGCTTCGAAACAGTTAATGAAAAACTGTTTTTT. The V gene is TRBV7-6, the J gene TRBJ1-4; D call uncertain. This CDR3 region has 14 residues. Germline CDR1 SGHVS, CDR2 FNYEAQ. V was cut by 3 bases and J by 4 bases, with 9 bases left in between.